A selection of T cell receptor beta chains follows, all from one sample in a study of tumor and adjacent non-tumor tissue in lung cancer. TCRdb processed the multiplex PCR reads anew with MiXCR; each CDR3 protein has one entry. The repertoire holds approximately 76,000 distinct CDR3 sequences, with 55% to 70% as singletons. Sequenced sample: lung tumor tissue. The receptors come from a woman between 65 and 79 years old with non-small cell lung cancer. CDR3s include the opening cysteine and the closing phenylalanine or tryptophan. D genes are given only for firm matches. Not all rows give a size; the values are once, few, many and, for expanded clones, a class.

j_call	clone_size	d_call	v_call	cdr3_nt	cdr3_aa
TRBJ2-3	many	.	TRBV5-1	TGCGCCAGCAGCTTGGGACTAGAGATCACAGATACGCAGTATTTT	CASSLGLEITDTQYF
TRBJ1-1	.	.	TRBV5-4	TGTGCCAGCAGCCTGGATGTGGCACTCGAAGCTTTCTTT	CASSLDVALEAFF
TRBJ1-4	many	TRBD1	TRBV6-1	TGTGCCTCTCGGGACAGGGGAAGTGAAAAACTGTTTTTT	CASRDRGSEKLFF
TRBJ2-3	.	TRBD2	TRBV4-2	TGTGCCAGCAGCCAAACCCACGGGGGACTATCGGGAGTCGAGCGGGATACGCAGTATTTT	CASSQTHGGLSGVERDTQYF
TRBJ2-5	many	TRBD2	TRBV7-9	TGTGCCAGCAGCTTATTCCTGGGACTAGAGCAGGAGACCCAGTACTTC	CASSLFLGLEQETQYF
TRBJ2-3	.	TRBD2	TRBV13	TGTACCAGCAGCGCGCGGGAGGGCCTCGGCACACATACGCAGTATTTT	CTSSAREGLGTHTQYF
TRBJ1-4	many	.	TRBV5-4	TGTGCCAGCAGTATGATCACGGGACTGCGTAATGAAAAACTGTTTTTT	CASSMITGLRNEKLFF
TRBJ2-3	.	.	TRBV5-6	TGTGCCAACACACGCGGCACAGATACGCAGTATTTT	CANTRGTDTQYF
TRBJ2-7	.	TRBD1	TRBV12-3/TRBV12-4	TGTGTCAGCAAACTAACGGACAGGGCTTACGAGCAGTACTTC	CVSKLTDRAYEQYF
TRBJ2-7	few	.	TRBV30	TGTGCCTGGAGTGTGGTGGGGAACGAGCAGTACTTC	CAWSVVGNEQYF
TRBJ2-1	many	.	TRBV5-1	TGCGCCAGCAGCCTGGACTCCGGGACCGACTATGAGCAGTTCTTC	CASSLDSGTDYEQFF
TRBJ2-7	many	TRBD2	TRBV5-1	TGCGCCAGCAGACGGGGACTAGCGGGAGGAGACTCCTACGAGCAGTACTTC	CASRRGLAGGDSYEQYF
TRBJ2-3	once	.	TRBV7-8	TGTGCCAGCAGCTTAGGCTATAGGCGTGGAAGCACAGATACGCAGTATTTT	CASSLGYRRGSTDTQYF
TRBJ2-1	.	TRBD1	TRBV4-1	TGCACCAGCAGTCAAGATCGCGGACAGGGGGCGAGTTACAATGAGCAGTTCTTC	CTSSQDRGQGASYNEQFF
TRBJ2-6	.	.	TRBV4-1	TGCGCCAGCAGCCCCGAGAAGAAGTGGGATGCTGGGGCCAACGTCCTGACTTTC	CASSPEKKWDAGANVLTF
TRBJ2-3	few	.	TRBV20-1	TGCAGTGCTAGCGGGGTGGCTAGCACAGATACGCAGTATTTT	CSASGVASTDTQYF
TRBJ2-4	.	.	TRBV29-1	TGCAGCGTCACATGGCCCCCCGATAACATCCATTACTTC	CSVTWPPDNIHYF
TRBJ2-1	.	.	TRBV5-6	TGTGCGAGCAGCTACCTGGACGGCGGGGTTAATGAGCAGTCCTTC	CASSYLDGGVNEQSF
TRBJ1-2	medium-sized	TRBD1	TRBV29-1	TGCAGCGCCCGGGGACAGGGCGATGGCTACACCTTC	CSARGQGDGYTF
TRBJ2-2	.	.	TRBV10-3	TGTGCCATCAGTGAAGTAAGGAACACCAGGGAGCTGTCTTTT	CAISEVRNTRELSF
TRBJ1-2	.	.	TRBV4-1	TGCCCCATCAGCCAAGAGCGGCAGGGCTATGGCTACACCTTC	CPISQERQGYGYTF
TRBJ2-1	.	.	TRBV5-6	TGTGCAAGCAGCTCGGTGATCTCCTACAATGAGCAGTTCTTC	CASSSVISYNEQFF
TRBJ1-5	.	.	TRBV10-2	TGCGCCAGCAGGCCCACCGAGGACGACTCAGATCAGCCCCAACATTTT	CASRPTEDDSDQPQHF
TRBJ2-7	.	.	TRBV20-1	TGCAGTGCTACGGGATTAGAGAGAGGCTCGGGGGATTACGAGCAACACTTC	CSATGLERGSGDYEQHF
TRBJ2-5	.	.	TRBV5-6	TGTACCAGCCGCCCTAACGCACAAGAGACCCAGTACTTC	CTSRPNAQETQYF
TRBJ2-1	once	.	TRBV11-1	TGTGCCAGCAGCACCACCCGGGTGGCCGAGCGGTTCTTC	CASSTTRVAERFF
TRBJ1-1	.	.	TRBV10-3	TGTGCCATCACCTCCGGACAGCCGAGCACTGAAGCTTTCTTT	CAITSGQPSTEAFF
TRBJ2-7	once	.	TRBV13	TGTGCCAGGAGCACTCGTGGGGGAGACTACGAGCAGTACTTC	CARSTRGGDYEQYF
TRBJ2-5	.	.	TRBV12-3/TRBV12-4	TGTGCCAGCAGTTTGAGGCAGGGGATACCTCAAGAGACCAAGTACTTC	CASSLRQGIPQETKYF
TRBJ2-1	.	.	TRBV6-6	TGTGCCAGCAATTACTCGAGAGGCTATGAACAGTTCTTC	CASNYSRGYEQFF
TRBJ1-2	many	TRBD1	TRBV6-5	TGTGCCAGCAGCACCGACAGGGGAGACGTCTATGGCTACACCTTC	CASSTDRGDVYGYTF
TRBJ1-3	.	.	TRBV12-3/TRBV12-4	TGTGCCAGTTGTTCCCTCCAGGGTTACACCATATATTTT	CASCSLQGYTIYF
TRBJ2-1	.	.	TRBV11-3	TGTACCAGCAGCCCGCGGCATGGCTGGGGCAATGGGCAGTTCTTC	CTSSPRHGWGNGQFF
TRBJ2-3	.	.	TRBV6-1	TGTGCCAGCAGTAAGTTACGAACCGTTACAGATACGCAGTATTTT	CASSKLRTVTDTQYF
TRBJ1-2	few	.	TRBV4-2	TGTGTCAGCAACCAAGAGCGGGTATACTATGGCTACACCTTC	CVSNQERVYYGYTF
TRBJ2-1	.	TRBD2	TRBV20-1	TGCAATGCTAGAGAGGGGAAGCGGGAGTTAAATGAGCAGTTCTTC	CNAREGKRELNEQFF
TRBJ2-3	few	TRBD2	TRBV5-1	TGCGCCAGCAGCTTGGTGACTAGCGGCCAGGGGGGAGATACGCAGTATTTT	CASSLVTSGQGGDTQYF
TRBJ2-7	.	.	TRBV5-1	TGCGCCAGCAGCCAAACGACTGGGGGCTACGAGGAGTACTTC	CASSQTTGGYEEYF
TRBJ2-2	.	.	TRBV6-5	TGTGCCAGCAGACCCCTCCCGGTAGGCTCATTTGGTCCCACCGAGGAGCTGTTTTTT	CASRPLPVGSFGPTEELFF
TRBJ2-3	.	.	TRBV20-1	TGCAGTGCTAGAGATCAGAACGGGAAAACAGATACGCACTATTTT	CSARDQNGKTDTHYF